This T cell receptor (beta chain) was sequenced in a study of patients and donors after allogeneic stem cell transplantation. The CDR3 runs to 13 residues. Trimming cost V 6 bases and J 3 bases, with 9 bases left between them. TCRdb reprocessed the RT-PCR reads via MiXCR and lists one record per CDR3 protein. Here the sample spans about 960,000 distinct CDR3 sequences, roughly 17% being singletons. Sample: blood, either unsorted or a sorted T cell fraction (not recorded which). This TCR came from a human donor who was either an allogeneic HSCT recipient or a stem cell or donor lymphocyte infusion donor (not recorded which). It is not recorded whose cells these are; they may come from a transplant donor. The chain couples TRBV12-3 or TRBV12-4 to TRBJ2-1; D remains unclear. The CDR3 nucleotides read TGTGCCAGCAGAATCGACGGCTACAATGAGCAGTTCTTC. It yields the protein CASRIDGYNEQFF.